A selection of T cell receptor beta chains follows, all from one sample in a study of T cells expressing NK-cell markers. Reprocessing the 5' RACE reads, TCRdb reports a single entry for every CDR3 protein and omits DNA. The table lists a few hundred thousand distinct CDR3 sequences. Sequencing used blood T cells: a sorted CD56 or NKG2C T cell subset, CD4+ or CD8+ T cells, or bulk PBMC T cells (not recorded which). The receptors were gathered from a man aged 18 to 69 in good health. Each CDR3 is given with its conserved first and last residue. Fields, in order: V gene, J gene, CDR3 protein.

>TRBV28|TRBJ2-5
CASSRRTSGTWETQYF
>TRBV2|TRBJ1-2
CASILDRVSDGYTF
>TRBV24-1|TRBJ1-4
CATSLPGQVKEKLFF
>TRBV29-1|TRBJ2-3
CSVFRPPGPDTQYF
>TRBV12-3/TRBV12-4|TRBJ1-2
CASSPGEGYGYTF
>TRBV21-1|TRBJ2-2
CASSKDITGSPLLDTGELFF
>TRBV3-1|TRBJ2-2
CASSQGGGRRANTGELFF
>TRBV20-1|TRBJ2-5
CSAHSGSRETQYF
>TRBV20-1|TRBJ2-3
CSASRAGGRSITDTQYF
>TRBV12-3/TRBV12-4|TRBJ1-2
CASSLLGGRGYGYTF
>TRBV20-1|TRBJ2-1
CSAREGRRAGSSYNEQFF
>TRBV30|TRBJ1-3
CAWGQGSAGNTIYF
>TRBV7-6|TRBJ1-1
CASSLEGRVGDTEAFF
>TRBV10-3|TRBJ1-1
CAISWGRGTEAFF
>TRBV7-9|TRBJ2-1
CASSHTGGLSGEQFF
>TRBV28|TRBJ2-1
CASIGVSFYNEQFF
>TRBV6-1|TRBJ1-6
CASSHKTRQGSPLHF
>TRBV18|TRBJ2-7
CASSPMGTAYEQYF
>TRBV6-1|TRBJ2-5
CASRETGGAETQYF
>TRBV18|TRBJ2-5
CASSPTGTSGGRQETQYF
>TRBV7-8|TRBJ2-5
CASSLLRLGQETQYF
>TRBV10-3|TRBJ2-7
CAISESRDRGGEQYF
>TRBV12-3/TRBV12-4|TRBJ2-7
CASTLGPRTGEQYF
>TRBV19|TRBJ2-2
CASSPQMSLLNTGELFF
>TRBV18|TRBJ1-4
CASSPPSAPEKLFF
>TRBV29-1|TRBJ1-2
CSVGKGGYYGYTF
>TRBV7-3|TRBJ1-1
CASSLTSATEAFF
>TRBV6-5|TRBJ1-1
CASSYSQGGLFF
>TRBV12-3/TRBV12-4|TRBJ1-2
CASTKTGGSNYGYTF
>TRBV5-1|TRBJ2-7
CASSLAGTVQQYF
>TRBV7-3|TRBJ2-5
CASAGTGPQETQYF
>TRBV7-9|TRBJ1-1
CASALVGAEAFF
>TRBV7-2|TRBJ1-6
CASSLSDRHYNSPLHF
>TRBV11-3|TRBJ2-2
CASSPGGANTGELFF
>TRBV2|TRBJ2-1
CASSEGVGQGHNEQFF
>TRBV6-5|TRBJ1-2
CASSYFSGTGGGYTF
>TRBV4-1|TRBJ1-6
CASSQMAHYNSPLHF
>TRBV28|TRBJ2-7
CASSSGHSRIDF
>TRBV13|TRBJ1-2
CASSLLAGAEGYTF
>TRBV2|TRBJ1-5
CASSADAPNQPQHF
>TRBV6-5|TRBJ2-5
CASSNGEGASLQETQYF
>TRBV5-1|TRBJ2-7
CASSLSVGAQYF
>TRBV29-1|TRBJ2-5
CSVGLRGVETQYF
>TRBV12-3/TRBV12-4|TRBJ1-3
CASSLWGIGSGNTIYF
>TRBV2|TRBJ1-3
CASRAHTTQRGNTIYF
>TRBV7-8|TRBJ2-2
CASSPGTSGGPGELFF
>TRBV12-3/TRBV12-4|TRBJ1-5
CASSLARSTDQPQHF
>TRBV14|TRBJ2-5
CASSQVLAMSETQYF
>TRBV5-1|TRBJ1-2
CASSLSGREPGPGGYGYTF
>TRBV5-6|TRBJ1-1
CASSATGGRTEAFF
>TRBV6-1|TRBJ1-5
CASNQGHPYSNQPQHF